Each of the 28 T cell receptor beta chains below was sequenced from the same sample in a study of kidney transplant recipient with SARS-CoV-2 infection. Each CDR3 protein gets one entry after TCRdb re-called the reads with MiXCR. The sample lists under 250,000 distinct CDR3 sequences; around 28% were seen once. Material: a blood sample, obtained at baseline and on day 111 from a kidney transplant recipient. The receptor set was obtained from a male patient aged 25-45 years who had COVID-19 and was a kidney transplant recipient. Some T cells may trace back to the graft donor.

As to this clonotype: This may stem from a read error, because a much larger clone lies one nucleotide away. The chain recombines TRBV20-1 with TRBJ1-6; D not resolved. This CDR3 is 13 amino acids long. Trimming pared 3 bases from V and 2 bases from J, leaving 5 bases between. The germline gives CDR1 DFQATT, CDR2 SNEGSKA (reference sequence). The CDR3 reads CSASETYNSPLHF. The CDR3 DNA follows: TGCAGTGCTAGCGAGACCTATAATTCACCCCTCCACTTT.

This clonotype was observed at least ten times. CDR3 loop: CASSQVGTGKPQHF. CDR3 DNA sequence: TGCGCCAGCAGCCAAGTGGGGACAGGGAAGCCCCAGCATTTT. The V gene is TRBV4-1, the J gene TRBJ1-5; TRBD1 agrees at 9 bases. Germline lookup yields CDR1 MGHRA and CDR2 YSYEKL. Trimming removed 1 base from V and 8 bases from J; junction bases left unmatched: 3. This CDR3 comprises 14 residues.

The chain is built from TRBV7-2 and TRBJ2-1, with no clear D. This CDR3 is 15 amino acids long. The V and J ends lost 5 bases and 1 base respectively, with 12 bases between them. The germline CDR1 and CDR2 sequences are SGHTA and FQGNSA. In DNA form, the CDR3 reads TGTGCCAGCAGCCCCTGGGTTTTATCCTACAATGAGCAGTTCTTC. Protein sequence: CASSPWVLSYNEQFF.

This clonotype came up many times. The chain employs TRBV6-4 and TRBJ2-2; D might be TRBD1 or TRBD2, each matching 5 bases. V was shortened by 0 bases and J by 3 bases, with 5 bases between the two germline ends. This CDR3 region has 14 residues. Per germline, CDR1 MRHNA and CDR2 SNTAGT. For the CDR3, the DNA is TGTGCCAGCAGTGACTCGGGGGACACCGGGGAGCTGTTTTTT. It translates to CASSDSGDTGELFF.

The sample holds many counts of this clonotype. V gene TRBV12-5 combines with J gene TRBJ2-1; D is perhaps TRBD1 (5 bases). Germline CDR1 is LGHNT and CDR2 is FRNRAP. The CDR3 contains 12 residues. With 3 bases removed from V and 11 bases from J, the gap between germline ends came to 11 bases. This CDR3 is CASGLLTAQQFF. The CDR3 DNA reads TGTGCTAGTGGTTTACTGACAGCCCAGCAGTTCTTC.

This clonotype was seen at least ten times. This sequence joins TRBV2 and TRBJ2-7; TRBD2 is a possible D gene (6 bases). The CDR3 consists of 14 residues. CDR1 is SNHLY, CDR2 FYNNEI, per germline. V dropped 10 bases and J dropped 0 bases, with 16 bases sitting between them. The CDR3 here is CATRTGGSSYEQYF. In DNA form, the CDR3 reads TGTGCCACCAGGACTGGAGGGAGCTCCTACGAGCAGTACTTC.

To note about this clonotype: This may stem from a read error, because a much larger clone lies one nucleotide away. This chain links TRBV19 with TRBJ2-2, with D tentatively TRBD2 (5 bases). The germline gives CDR1 LNHDA, CDR2 SQIVND (reference sequence). This CDR3 is 15 amino acids long. V was cut by 11 bases and J by 0 bases, with 16 bases left in between. The CDR3 here is CAGKTTSANTGELFF. The DNA for the CDR3 is TGTGCCGGTAAGACAACTAGTGCGAACACCGGGGAGCTGTTTTTT.

This clonotype was picked up many times. The V call is TRBV6-5, the J call TRBJ2-2; 10 nucleotides align to TRBD2. This CDR3 has 16 amino acids. The germline V gene encodes CDR1 MNHEY and CDR2 SVGAGI. The V and J ends lost 6 bases and 6 bases, in that order; junction bases with no gene match: 10. CDR3 nucleotides: TGTGCCAGCAGCCACCGCTATAGCGGGAGGCCCGGGGAGCTGTTTTTT. This encodes CASSHRYSGRPGELFF.

This clonotype was detected many times. The chain recombines TRBV11-3 with TRBJ1-2; 8 bases agree with TRBD1. The CDR3 totals 12 residues. After removal of 5 bases from V and 8 bases from J, the junction contained 4 bases not matched to a gene. Germline CDR1 is SGHNT and CDR2 is YENEEA. In DNA form, the CDR3 reads TGTGCCAGCAGCGTCGGACAGGGCGGCTACACCTTC. Translation: CASSVGQGGYTF.

In this sample, this clonotype turned up many times. This chain uses TRBV3-1 with TRBJ1-1; no clear D gene. Germline loops: CDR1 LGHDT, CDR2 YNNKEL (reference sequence). The V gene lost 4 bases and the J gene lost 4 bases, with 22 bases spanning the gap. This CDR3 spans 17 amino acids. Written as DNA, the CDR3 is TGTGCCAGCAGCCTATTAAGTCCCATTTCAATTCGCACTGAAGCTTTCTTT. This sequence encodes CASSLLSPISIRTEAFF.

This clonotype was seen repeatedly, ten times or more. J is TRBJ2-2 and V is TRBV2; 8 nucleotides align to TRBD2. The CDR3 covers 16 residues. The J segment lost 2 bases and the V segment lost 7 bases, leaving 9 bases of the junction unmatched. The V gene's germline CDR1 is SNHLY and CDR2 FYNNEI. The CDR3 spells CASKFSGDYNTGELFF. The DNA of the CDR3 is TGTGCCAGCAAGTTTAGCGGGGACTACAACACCGGGGAGCTGTTTTTT.

As for this clonotype: A read error may produce the germline difference seen at one junction end. The chain has TRBV6-6 and TRBJ1-1; D ambiguous. The CDR3 totals 11 residues. Germline V gives CDR1 MNHNY, CDR2 SVGAGI (reference sequence). The CDR3 protein is CASRQTTEASF. Here the CDR3 DNA reads TGTGCCAGCAGACAGACCACTGAAGCTTCCTTT.

In this sample, this clonotype turned up many times. Here the CDR3 reads CASSVSDSTYEQYF. Written as DNA, the CDR3 is TGTGCCAGCAGCGTCTCGGACAGTACCTACGAGCAGTACTTC. V is TRBV9 and J is TRBJ2-7, with D tentatively TRBD1 (6 bases). The CDR3 extends over 14 amino acids. V lost 2 bases to trimming and J lost 2 bases, with 11 bases between them. The germline CDR1 and CDR2 sequences are SGDLS and YYNGEE.

The gene calls are TRBV30 and TRBJ2-4; no clear D gene. The CDR3 has 16 residues. Trimming shortened V by 1 base and J by 3 bases, and 16 bases separated the two germline ends. Germline values: CDR1 GTSNPN, CDR2 SVGIG (reference sequence). CDR3 in DNA: TGTGCCTGGAGTGACCACTTCGTTATTGGCAAAAACATTCAGTACTTC. Amino acids: CAWSDHFVIGKNIQYF.

This clonotype was recorded at least ten times. This chain links TRBV28 with TRBJ2-3, with 10 bases fitting TRBD2. The CDR3 contains 15 residues. V shed 2 bases, J shed 5 bases, and the junction held 4 bases outside the gene matches. Germline-derived CDR1 and CDR2 are MDHEN and SYDVKM. In nucleotides, the CDR3 is TGTGCCAGCAGTTTACTAGCGGGAGATGTAGATACGCAGTATTTT. It specifies CASSLLAGDVDTQYF.

This clonotype was observed a few times. CDR3 nucleotide sequence: TGCGCCAGCGATAGGTCATCGGTTCGAAAGACCTATGGCTACACCTTC. The encoded protein is CASDRSSVRKTYGYTF. V gene TRBV5-1 combines with J gene TRBJ1-2; the D is unclear. The V and J ends lost 7 bases and 4 bases respectively, with 23 bases between them. Looked up from germline, CDR1 is SGHRS and CDR2 is YFSETQ. CDR3 size: 16 residues.

In the case of this clonotype: Being one base from a much bigger clone, this may be a read error. The chain carries TRBV7-1 and TRBJ1-2; no definite D call. TRBV7-1 belongs to the ORF category, with a function that is uncertain. Trimming removed 4 bases at V and 7 bases at J, with 25 bases between. There are 17 residues in the CDR3. The CDR3 coding sequence is TGTGCCAGCAGCTTACATAGTCACGAGGGAAAGACCTGTGGCTACACCTTC. Translation gives CASSLHSHEGKTCGYTF.

As to this clonotype: This may arise from a read error, as a much more abundant clone is one base away. The chain joins TRBV28 to TRBJ1-6, with a possible D match to TRBD1 (6 bases). Looked up from germline, CDR1 is MDHEN and CDR2 is SYDVKM. V shed 6 bases and J shed 11 bases, with 17 bases lying between them. The CDR3 loop spans 14 amino acids. The CDR3 sequence: CASRTDRRGPPLHF. In DNA, the CDR3 is TGTGCCAGCAGGACGGACAGAAGGGGTCCACCCCTCCACTTT.

This clonotype was found once. A read error may be the cause here, since a much bigger clone is one base away. The chain uses TRBV19 and TRBJ2-7; D may match TRBD1 or TRBD2 (6 bases each). CDR1 LNHDA and CDR2 SQIVND come from the germline V gene (reference sequence). The CDR3 runs to 15 residues. The CDR3 DNA reads TGTGCCAATAGTATCGTGAGGGGGGCCGCCTACGAGCAGTACTTC. This encodes CANSIVRGAAYEQYF.

The table lists this clonotype with many counts. The chain employs TRBV7-3 and TRBJ2-2; 7 positions agree with TRBD1. V gave up 3 bases and J gave up 9 bases; unmatched junction bases: 4. The CDR3 loop spans 13 amino acids. Germline V CDR1 and CDR2: SGHTA, FQGTGA. DNA of the CDR3: TGTGCCAGCAGCTTGACAGGGAACAGGGAGCTGTTTTTT. Protein: CASSLTGNRELFF.

This clonotype has a handful of counts. This chain joins TRBV5-4 and TRBJ1-2; no firm D call. Germline loops: CDR1 SGHNT, CDR2 YYREEE (reference sequence). The germline V and J ends were trimmed by 7 bases and 4 bases, with 23 bases remaining between them. CDR3 size: 16 residues. The DNA for the CDR3 is TGTGCCAGCGACTTTCCCGTACCAGGAAAGACCTATGGCTACACCTTC. Translating it yields CASDFPVPGKTYGYTF.

This clonotype was counted only a few times. V gene TRBV10-1 combines with J gene TRBJ1-2, with D perhaps matching TRBD1 (5 bases). From germline, CDR1 is WNHNN and CDR2 SYGVQD (reference sequence). CDR3 size: 17 residues. Trimming pared 5 bases from V and 4 bases from J, leaving 23 bases between. Written as DNA, the CDR3 is TGCGCCAGCAGTTTCGGGGCAAGATCGCGAAAGACCTATGGCTACACCTTC. The encoded protein is CASSFGARSRKTYGYTF.

The V and J genes are TRBV30 and TRBJ2-1, with TRBD2 identical over 15 bases. The CDR3 covers 17 residues. CDR1 and CDR2 (germline): GTSNPN, SVGIG (reference sequence). V trimming: 0 bases; J trimming: 9 bases; junction bases outside the gene matches: 9. CDR3 in amino acids: CAWSVATGLAGGLEQFF. CDR3 sequence (DNA): TGTGCCTGGAGTGTAGCAACGGGACTAGCGGGGGGACTTGAGCAGTTCTTC.

About this clonotype itself: It may be a read error: a sequence one base away is much more abundant. The CDR3 end shows no conserved phenylalanine or tryptophan, and so a read error is likely. This chain joins TRBV3-1 and TRBJ1-1; D not resolved. Germline V gene lookup returns CDR1 LGHDT and CDR2 YNNKEL (reference sequence). The CDR3 runs to 17 residues. Trimming stripped 5 bases from V and 4 bases from J, with 23 bases between. CDR3 nucleotide sequence: TGTGCCAGCAGCATAGACGATCCCATTTCAATTCGCACTGAAGCTTTCCTT. Encoded protein: CASSIDDPISIRTEAFL.

The chain recombines TRBV6-5 with TRBJ1-4; the D gene is possibly TRBD1 (5 bases). Trimming shortened V by 7 bases and J by 10 bases, and 22 bases separated the two germline ends. The CDR3 has 15 amino acids. The V gene's germline CDR1 is MNHEY and CDR2 SVGAGI. CDR3 DNA sequence: TGTGCCAGCACAGGGATACAGGCCTCCGACGGAAAACTGTTTTTT. This translates into CASTGIQASDGKLFF.

This clonotype was detected ten times or more. This chain uses TRBV24-1 with TRBJ2-1; D uncertain. The CDR3 totals 16 residues. Germline values: CDR1 KGHDR, CDR2 SFDVKD. Trimming stripped 3 bases from V and 5 bases from J, with 16 bases between. Written as DNA, the CDR3 is TGTGCCACCAGTGATGCAGGCCGGACGAGTAACAATGAGCAGTTCTTC. Translated, it gives CATSDAGRTSNNEQFF.

This clonotype was observed many times. This rearrangement joins TRBV11-2 to TRBJ2-2; 10 bases fit TRBD2. V was clipped by 5 bases and J by 4 bases; unmatched bases: 10. The CDR3 contains 17 residues. Germline CDR1 and CDR2: SGHAT and FQNNGV. This CDR3 reads CASSPRVLAGVTGELFF. The CDR3 nucleotides are TGTGCCAGCAGCCCGAGGGTGCTAGCGGGAGTCACCGGGGAGCTGTTTTTT.

This clonotype was seen many times. The chain is built from TRBV9 and TRBJ2-3; D call uncertain. CDR3 length: 15 residues. V was shortened by 3 bases and J by 2 bases, with 13 bases between the two germline ends. The V gene's germline CDR1 is SGDLS and CDR2 YYNGEE. The CDR3 is CASSEQAHSTDTQYF. The CDR3 DNA reads as TGTGCCAGCAGCGAACAAGCACACTCCACAGATACGCAGTATTTT. Complete variable domain (other parts from reference TRBV9 and TRBJ2-3): DSGVTQTPKHLITATGQRVTLRCSPRSGDLSVYWYQQSLDQGLQFLIQYYNGEERAKGNILERFSAQQFPDLHSELNLSSLELGDSALYFCASSEQAHSTDTQYFGPGTRLTVL.